The 5 T cell receptor beta chains in this list originate from one sample, sequenced in a study of blood T cell dynamics during melanoma immunotherapy (dated by TCRdb to 2018 to 2021). The library was produced with the immunoSEQ multiplex PCR assay. Held by TCRdb, this immuneACCESS table contains in-frame sequences only and omits some clones. Under half of the omission traces to an unresolved V gene where checked; the cause of the rest is unknown. For this sample the table gives tens of thousands of clones, of which about 90% were detected only once. The ten most abundant clones make up 1% to 1.5% of the sample. The time point label, as the study defines it: pre-treatment baseline. The material was blood, obtained from a patient treated with checkpoint blockade. The receptors were sampled from a human donor with melanoma.

V usage is TRBV6-5 and J usage is TRBJ1-5; D possibly corresponds to TRBD1 (5 bases). This CDR3 has 15 amino acids. The V end lost 2 bases, the J end lost 0 bases, and 8 bases lay between the germline ends. Germline CDR1 and CDR2: MNHEY and SVGAGI. The CDR3 reads CASSYGGDSNQPQHF. The CDR3 region has the DNA TGTGCCAGCAGTTACGGGGGGGATAGCAATCAGCCCCAGCATTTT.

This chain joins TRBV12-5 and TRBJ1-2; D gene unclear. The germline V gene has CDR1 LGHNT and CDR2 FRNRAP. Trimming took off 6 bases at V and 3 bases at J, with 5 bases between the two ends. The CDR3 is made up of 11 amino acids. The chain's CDR3 is CASGIDYGYTF. DNA of the CDR3: TGTGCTAGTGGGATAGACTATGGCTACACCTTC.

The chain uses TRBV27 and TRBJ2-5, with TRBD2 matching 13 bases. The J call is uncertain, as TRBJ2-7 better fits the DNA end. This CDR3 spans 18 amino acids. CDR1 is MNHEY, CDR2 SMNVEV, per germline (reference sequence). DNA for the CDR3: TGTGCCAGGTCGACTAGCGGGGGGCTGGATAACTCTTTTTCCGAGCAGTACTTC. Translating gives CARSTSGGLDNSFSEQYF.

This clone was detected only a few times. The chain has TRBV19 and TRBJ1-2, with a possible D match to TRBD1 (5 bases). Trimming shortened V by 6 bases and J by 8 bases, and 16 bases separated the two germline ends. The germline V gene encodes CDR1 LNHDA and CDR2 SQIVND (reference sequence). This CDR3 comprises 13 residues. The CDR3 loop is CASSKDHRGGYTF. Here the CDR3 DNA reads TGTGCCAGTAGCAAGGACCATCGGGGGGGCTACACCTTC. Full variable domain (missing parts from reference TRBV19 and TRBJ1-2): DGGITQSPKYLFRKEGQNVTLSCEQNLNHDAMYWYRQDPGQGLRLIYYSQIVNDFQKGDIAEGYSVSREKKESFPLTVTSAQKNPTAFYLCASSKDHRGGYTFGSGTRLTVV.

The table lists this clone with a count of one. The J gene is TRBJ1-3, the V gene TRBV18; D unresolved. CDR3 length: 16 amino acids. CDR1 is KGHSH, CDR2 LQKENI, per germline. V lost 4 bases to trimming and J lost 0 bases, with 13 bases between them. CDR3 bases: TGTGCCAGCTCACGATCCCTAGGTGACTCTGGAAACACCATATATTTT. Its protein product is CASSRSLGDSGNTIYF.